Each of the 28 T cell receptor beta chains below was sequenced from the same sample in a study of cytomegalovirus exposure and HLA in healthy donors. The PCR had 60 Vbeta and 13 Jbeta primers. Sequencing was performed with immunoSEQ multiplex PCR; in TCRdb, only in-frame clones are kept and a portion is missing. The table lists about 120,000 clones, around 79% of them singletons. The sequenced sample was PBMCs. The receptors were sampled from a young woman in good health and CMV-seronegative.

This chain joins TRBV2 and TRBJ2-5, with 7 bases matching TRBD2. Germline V gene data show CDR1 as SNHLY and CDR2 as FYNNEI. V lost 6 bases, J lost 5 bases, and 9 bases stayed unmatched. The CDR3 covers 14 residues. The CDR3, as DNA: TGTGCCAGCAGCGTCGTGCACGGGGGGGAGACCCAGTACTTC. The encoded protein is CASSVVHGGETQYF. Full variable domain (remainder filled in from reference TRBV2 and TRBJ2-5): EPEVTQTPSHQVTQMGQEVILRCVPISNHLYFYWYRQILGQKVEFLVSFYNNEISEKSEIFDDQFSVERPDGSNFTLKIRSTKLEDSAMYFCASSVVHGGETQYFGPGTRLLVL.

This chain connects TRBV30 to TRBJ1-5, with TRBD1 matching 11 bases. CDR1 is GTSNPN, CDR2 SVGIG, per germline (reference sequence). Trimming took 0 bases from V and 5 from J; bases not matched to a gene: 6. The CDR3 totals 16 residues. This chain's CDR3 is CAWSVTGTGGYQPQHF. For the CDR3, the DNA is TGTGCCTGGAGTGTAACCGGGACAGGGGGATATCAGCCCCAGCATTTT. The full variable domain, completed using reference TRBV30 and TRBJ1-5, is SQTIHQWPATLVQPVGSPLSLECTVEGTSNPNLYWYRQAAGRGLQLLFYSVGIGQISSEVPQNLSASRPQDRQFILSSKKLLLSDSGFYLCAWSVTGTGGYQPQHFGDGTRLSIL.

This clone was picked up a small number of times. This specimen includes other DNA sequences encoding the same CDR3. The V call is TRBV5-1, the J call TRBJ1-2; D may be TRBD1 (6 bases). V shed 0 bases and J shed 6 bases, with 9 bases lying between them. Germline CDR1 reads SGHRS; CDR2 reads YFSETQ. CDR3 length: 13 residues. Here the CDR3 reads CASSLGRGDGYTF. As DNA, the CDR3 is TGCGCCAGCAGCTTGGGCAGGGGCGATGGCTACACCTTC.

The gene calls are TRBV5-1 and TRBJ1-1; no clear D. Between the trimmed V and J ends, which lost 0 bases and 1 base, there was a span of 16 bases. The V gene's germline CDR1 is SGHRS and CDR2 YFSETQ. The CDR3 length is 17 residues. Written as DNA, the CDR3 is TGCGCCAGCAGCTTGGAGTTGGTTATACAGCAGAACACTGAAGCTTTCTTT. Translated, it gives CASSLELVIQQNTEAFF.

The J gene is TRBJ1-5, the V gene TRBV27; possibly TRBD1 for D (5 bases). Germline assignment: CDR1 MNHEY and CDR2 SMNVEV (reference sequence). The germline V and J ends were trimmed by 4 bases and 5 bases, with 6 bases remaining between them. This CDR3 has 12 amino acids. The CDR3 DNA follows: TGTGCCAGCAGTTCCAGGGATCAGCCCCAGCATTTT. Its protein product is CASSSRDQPQHF.

The chain carries TRBV7-2 and TRBJ2-7; possibly TRBD1 for D (5 bases). The germline V gene encodes CDR1 SGHTA and CDR2 FQGNSA. Trimming took 4 bases from V and 3 from J, leaving 13 bases between them. The CDR3 covers 14 residues. The DNA for the CDR3 is TGTGCCAGCAGCTCCTCCAGGGAAAGCTACGAGCAGTACTTC. Protein product: CASSSSRESYEQYF.

This sequence joins TRBV15 and TRBJ2-1, with a possible D match to TRBD2 (5 bases). The CDR3 runs 17 residues. V lost 4 bases to trimming and J lost 0 bases, with 16 bases between them. The germline V gene has CDR1 LNHNV and CDR2 YYDKDF (reference sequence). Here the CDR3 reads CATSTHDYSSSYNEQFF. CDR3 coding DNA: TGTGCCACCAGCACCCATGACTATTCGAGCTCCTACAATGAGCAGTTCTTC.

This rearrangement joins TRBV4-3 to TRBJ1-4, with TRBD1 matching 9 bases. Trimming at V came to 1 base and at J to 8 bases, leaving 8 bases not matched to a gene. CDR1 is LGHNA and CDR2 is YSLEER in the germline V gene. The CDR3 extends over 16 amino acids. In DNA, the CDR3 is TGCGCCAGCAGCCAAGGGGGGACAGGGACGAGAGAAAAACTGTTTTTT. Amino acid sequence: CASSQGGTGTREKLFF.

V usage is TRBV7-8 and J usage is TRBJ1-1, with 8 bases lining up with TRBD1. The CDR3 runs 15 residues. The J segment lost 5 bases and the V segment lost 1 base, leaving 6 bases of the junction unmatched. Germline V gene data show CDR1 as SGHVS and CDR2 as FQNEAQ. The CDR3 bases are TGTGCCAGCAGCTTAGACGGGACAGGAAAAACTGAAGCTTTCTTT. It is translated as CASSLDGTGKTEAFF.

The chain carries TRBV11-2 and TRBJ1-1, with D tentatively TRBD1 (6 bases). The V gene's germline CDR1 is SGHAT and CDR2 FQNNGV. V lost 1 base, J lost 5 bases, and 11 bases lay in between. The CDR3 totals 14 residues. CDR3 amino acids: CASSLAARGTEAFF. DNA for the CDR3: TGTGCCAGCAGCTTAGCTGCCAGGGGAACTGAAGCTTTCTTT.

The rearrangement joins TRBV19 to TRBJ1-5, with D maybe TRBD1 (5 bases). V shed 7 bases and J shed 2 bases, with 15 bases lying between them. The CDR3 loop spans 15 amino acids. Germline CDR1 reads LNHDA; CDR2 reads SQIVND (reference sequence). In nucleotides, the CDR3 is TGTGCCAGTAAGGTTCTTGCGGGGGGCAATCAGCCCCAGCATTTT. It is translated as CASKVLAGGNQPQHF.

Only one count was recorded for this clone. V usage is TRBV7-2 and J usage is TRBJ1-2; D is undetermined. Deletions cut 4 bases from V and 5 bases from J, with 5 bases between. There are 11 residues in the CDR3. CDR1 is SGHTA, CDR2 FQGNSA, per germline. Written as DNA, the CDR3 is TGTGCCAGCAGCTCCCGGTATGGCTACACCTTC. Translated, it gives CASSSRYGYTF.

The rearrangement joins TRBV9 to TRBJ1-3; 7 bases fit TRBD1. The germline V gene encodes CDR1 SGDLS and CDR2 YYNGEE. CDR3 length equals 15 residues. Trimming took 2 bases from V and 4 from J; bases not matched to a gene: 6. The CDR3 DNA sequence: TGTGCCAGCAGCGTGATTACAGGGGCCGGAAACACCATATATTTT. It translates to CASSVITGAGNTIYF.

The V gene is TRBV12-2, the J gene TRBJ2-1; the table's D gene call, TRBD2, was not cross checked with the DNA. TRBV12-2 is labeled a pseudogene. CDR3 size: 11 residues. The CDR3 nucleotides are TGTGCAAGTCGCAAGCCCGGTGAGCAGTTCTTC. Its protein product is CASRKPGEQFF.

The rearrangement uses TRBV11-2 and TRBJ1-4; a possible D gene is TRBD1 (5 bases). The germline gives CDR1 SGHAT, CDR2 FQNNGV. Trimming took off 4 bases at V and 8 bases at J, with 11 bases between the two ends. The CDR3 covers 13 residues. CDR3 loop: CASSSGNGEKLFF. In DNA form, the CDR3 reads TGTGCCAGCAGCTCAGGGAATGGCGAAAAACTGTTTTTT.

In DNA, the CDR3 is TGTGCCAGCAGGATCGGGACTACTTACACCGGGGAGCTGTTTTTT. The encoded protein is CASRIGTTYTGELFF. V gene TRBV28 combines with J gene TRBJ2-2, with 7 bases matching TRBD2. CDR3 length: 15 amino acids. After removal of 6 bases from V and 3 bases from J, the junction contained 7 bases not matched to a gene. Per the germline V gene, CDR1 is MDHEN and CDR2 is SYDVKM.

The chain has TRBV27 and TRBJ1-6; D is perhaps TRBD1 (5 bases). V lost 2 bases to trimming and J lost 9 bases, with 11 bases between them. Germline CDR1 reads MNHEY; CDR2 reads SMNVEV (reference sequence). This CDR3 has 14 residues. CDR3 in DNA: TGTGCCAGCAGTTTAACGCAGGGTTTTTCACCCCTCCACTTT. It translates to CASSLTQGFSPLHF.

This clone was seen once. The chain joins TRBV7-9 to TRBJ1-2; D might be TRBD1 (6 bases). The CDR3 is made up of 15 amino acids. The V end lost 7 bases, the J end lost 2 bases, and 17 bases lay between the germline ends. CDR1 and CDR2 (germline): SEHNR, FQNEAQ (reference sequence). Here the CDR3 reads CASTDLSGQNYGYTF. For the CDR3, the DNA is TGTGCCAGCACCGACTTATCGGGACAAAACTATGGCTACACCTTC.

The genes are TRBV5-1 and TRBJ1-1, with 8 bases identical to TRBD1. The CDR3 covers 13 residues. The junction had 3 bases not matched to a gene; V was cut back by 5 bases and J by 3 bases. Germline CDR1 reads SGHRS; CDR2 reads YFSETQ. The CDR3 coding sequence is TGCGCCAGCAGGCTGGACAGGGACACTGAAGCTTTCTTT. Translating gives CASRLDRDTEAFF. The complete variable domain, with remaining parts taken from reference TRBV5-1 and TRBJ1-1, reads KAGVTQTPRYLIKTRGQQVTLSCSPISGHRSVSWYQQTPGQGLQFLFEYFSETQRNKGNFPGRFSGRQFSNSRSEMNVSTLELGDSALYLCASRLDRDTEAFFGQGTRLTVV.

This chain uses TRBV18 with TRBJ1-1, with D possibly being TRBD1 (5 bases). Trimming removed 4 bases at V and 4 bases at J, with 10 bases between. This CDR3 is 13 amino acids long. The germline gives CDR1 KGHSH, CDR2 LQKENI. This CDR3 reads CASSLWGGTEAFF. CDR3 in DNA: TGTGCCAGCTCACTGTGGGGGGGCACTGAAGCTTTCTTT.

This chain connects TRBV7-9 to TRBJ1-1, with D maybe TRBD1 (5 bases). The CDR3 is 12 residues long. Per germline, CDR1 SEHNR and CDR2 FQNEAQ (reference sequence). Trimming cost V 5 bases and J 11 bases, with 15 bases left between them. CDR3 coding DNA: TGTGCCAGCAGCACACGCGGGACCACCGCTTTCTTT. It specifies CASSTRGTTAFF.

This CDR3 is CASSSDRGRKEVNGYTF. The DNA for the CDR3 is TGTGCCAGCAGCTCCGACAGGGGGCGCAAAGAAGTAAATGGCTACACCTTC. V and J are TRBV14 and TRBJ1-2, with 10 nucleotides matching TRBD1. CDR1 SGHDN and CDR2 FVKESK come from the germline V gene. The CDR3 is 17 amino acids. V gave up 5 bases and J gave up 6 bases; unmatched junction bases: 15. The full variable domain, its missing parts supplied by reference TRBV14 and TRBJ1-2, is EAGVTQFPSHSVIEKGQTVTLRCDPISGHDNLYWYRRVMGKEIKFLLHFVKESKQDESGMPNNRFLAERTGGTYSTLKVQPAELEDSGVYFCASSSDRGRKEVNGYTFGSGTRLTVV.

There are a few counts of this clone. The chain employs TRBV7-2 and TRBJ2-1, with 7 bases lining up with TRBD2. The CDR3 sequence is 12 residues long. Germline V gene data show CDR1 as SGHTA and CDR2 as FQGNSA. Losses at the gene ends were 4 bases for V and 15 bases for J; bases not matched to a gene: 9. The chain's CDR3 is CASSSMGLSWFF. The CDR3 coding sequence is TGTGCCAGCAGCTCCATGGGACTATCATGGTTCTTC.

This chain links TRBV5-6 with TRBJ1-1; D unresolved. V was shortened by 4 bases and J by 5 bases, with 15 bases between the two germline ends. Germline V gives CDR1 SGHDT, CDR2 YYEEEE. The length of the CDR3 is 14 residues. The CDR3 here is CASSVGGPMTEAFF. The CDR3 DNA sequence: TGTGCCAGCAGCGTGGGTGGCCCGATGACTGAAGCTTTCTTT.

The J gene is TRBJ1-1, the V gene TRBV30; tentative D call: TRBD1 (6 bases). In germline, CDR1 is GTSNPN, CDR2 SVGIG (reference sequence). CDR3 length: 15 residues. V dropped 2 bases and J dropped 8 bases, with 21 bases sitting between them. In DNA form, the CDR3 reads TGTGCCTGGAGTTGGGGGCCGGGGCTAAGTGGAGAAGCTTTCTTT. Amino acids: CAWSWGPGLSGEAFF. The full variable domain, completed using reference TRBV30 and TRBJ1-1, is SQTIHQWPATLVQPVGSPLSLECTVEGTSNPNLYWYRQAAGRGLQLLFYSVGIGQISSEVPQNLSASRPQDRQFILSSKKLLLSDSGFYLCAWSWGPGLSGEAFFGQGTRLTVV.

This rearrangement joins TRBV29-1 to TRBJ1-2, with D maybe TRBD1 (5 bases). The CDR3 loop spans 12 amino acids. V lost 2 bases to trimming and J lost 2 bases, with 6 bases between them. Looked up from germline, CDR1 is SQVTM and CDR2 is ANQGSEA. The CDR3 region is CSVEKGNYGYTF. DNA of the CDR3: TGCAGCGTTGAAAAGGGGAACTATGGCTACACCTTC.

This clone was recorded once. The chain employs TRBV4-1 and TRBJ1-3; D not resolved. V lost 6 bases and J 0 bases, leaving 12 bases between the germline ends. Germline V gene sequence: CDR1 MGHRA, CDR2 YSYEKL. There are 15 residues in the CDR3. As DNA, the CDR3 is TGCGCCAGCAGTCCTAGATGGAACTCTGGAAACACCATATATTTT. It encodes CASSPRWNSGNTIYF.

This clone turned up a few times. This sequence joins TRBV15 and TRBJ2-3; 11 nucleotides match TRBD2. Germline V gives CDR1 LNHNV, CDR2 YYDKDF (reference sequence). Trimming cost V 0 bases and J 0 bases; bases outside gene matches: 2. This CDR3 region has 17 residues. The CDR3 sequence is CATSRDRTSGSTDTQYF. In nucleotides, the CDR3 is TGTGCCACCAGCAGAGATAGGACTAGCGGGAGCACAGATACGCAGTATTTT.